The 20 T cell receptor beta chains reported below all come from one sample, sequenced in a study of T-cell reconstitution after alpha-beta-depleted transplantation in children. A TCRbeta library incorporating unique molecular identifiers was prepared. MiXCR, applied by TCRdb to the PCR reads, yields one record per CDR3 protein. This sample has 250,000 to 400,000 distinct CDR3 sequences; approximately 23% occur once, and the top ten carry over 9.5%. The starting material was PBMCs, mostly from graft donor cells, obtained 180 days after TCRalphabeta/CD19-depleted stem cell transplant. These TCRs come from a male patient aged 10-17 years who had a stem cell transplant for acute lymphoblastic leukemia, so the T cells may come from the graft donor.

The gene calls are TRBV5-6 and TRBJ2-1, with 9 positions matching TRBD2. V lost 0 bases and J lost 4; bases outside the gene matches: 5. CDR3 length: 16 residues. Germline values: CDR1 SGHDT, CDR2 YYEEEE. CDR3: CASSLELAGLYNEQFF. The DNA for the CDR3 is TGTGCCAGCAGCTTGGAACTAGCGGGCCTGTACAATGAGCAGTTCTTC.

The genes are TRBV20-1 and TRBJ1-2, with TRBD1 as a possible D gene (5 bases). The germline V gene encodes CDR1 DFQATT and CDR2 SNEGSKA (reference sequence). V shed 5 bases and J shed 5 bases, with 12 bases lying between them. CDR3 length equals 12 residues. The CDR3 loop reads CSAPQEPYGYTF. The CDR3 DNA is TGCAGTGCTCCACAGGAGCCTTATGGCTACACCTTC.

The CDR3 sequence: CASSILGSSYEQYF. The CDR3 DNA reads TGTGCCAGTAGTATTTTGGGGTCCTCCTACGAGCAGTACTTC. The chain links TRBV19 to TRBJ2-7; D gene uncertain. The ends were cut back, 3 bases at V and 0 bases at J, with 9 bases in the middle. The CDR3 extends over 14 amino acids. CDR1 LNHDA and CDR2 SQIVND come from the germline V gene (reference sequence).

This clonotype was seen at least ten times. This rearrangement joins TRBV29-1 to TRBJ2-1, with 9 nucleotides matching TRBD2. The CDR3 loop spans 14 amino acids. Germline-derived CDR1 and CDR2 are SQVTM and ANQGSEA. J was trimmed by 4 bases and V by 4 bases; bases with no gene match: 5. The CDR3 coding sequence is TGCAGCGTTGTGGTGCTAGCGGGGTACAATGAGCAGTTCTTC. Its protein is CSVVVLAGYNEQFF.

The chain links TRBV29-1 to TRBJ2-5, with D possibly called TRBD1 or TRBD2 (5 bases each). V lost 6 bases to trimming and J lost 5 bases, with 10 bases between them. The CDR3 runs 11 residues. Germline V gene sequence: CDR1 SQVTM, CDR2 ANQGSEA. The DNA for the CDR3 is TGCAGCGTAGTGTGGGGGGAGACCCAGTACTTC. Translation gives CSVVWGETQYF.

V and J are TRBV5-6 and TRBJ2-4, with TRBD2 identical over 15 bases. J lost 7 bases, V lost 3 bases, and 5 bases had no gene match. CDR3 length: 16 amino acids. Germline CDR1 reads SGHDT; CDR2 reads YYEEEE. CDR3 region: CASSSGLAGGRNIQYF. DNA for the CDR3: TGTGCCAGCAGCTCAGGACTAGCGGGAGGGCGGAACATTCAGTACTTC.

The chain has TRBV20-1 and TRBJ2-7; 8 bases fit TRBD2. CDR1 DFQATT and CDR2 SNEGSKA come from the germline V gene (reference sequence). The trim removed 2 bases at V and 3 bases at J, leaving 18 bases unmatched. There are 18 residues in the CDR3. The CDR3 here is CSARWTGTSTTKIYEQYF. The CDR3 nucleotides read TGCAGTGCTAGATGGACCGGGACTAGTACCACTAAAATCTACGAGCAGTACTTC.

This clonotype was detected only a few times. The gene calls are TRBV27 and TRBJ2-5, with unresolved D. V shed 2 bases and J shed 1 base, with 11 bases lying between them. The CDR3 runs 15 residues. Germline V gene data show CDR1 as MNHEY and CDR2 as SMNVEV (reference sequence). Here the CDR3 DNA reads TGTGCCAGCAGTTTAACCCGACTGAGCCAAGAGACCCAGTACTTC. Translated: CASSLTRLSQETQYF.

The sample holds a few counts of this clonotype. The rearrangement joins TRBV12-3 or TRBV12-4 to TRBJ2-5; 7 bases are shared with TRBD1. The CDR3 runs 14 residues. The V segment lost 5 bases and the J segment 0 bases; nucleotides outside the gene matches: 3. The CDR3 protein is CASSRGQYQETQYF. For the CDR3, the DNA is TGTGCCAGCAGTCGGGGACAGTACCAAGAGACCCAGTACTTC.

V and J are TRBV20-1 and TRBJ1-1, with a possible D match to TRBD1 (5 bases). V shed 6 bases and J shed 11 bases, with 16 bases lying between them. This CDR3 spans 11 amino acids. Germline CDR1 and CDR2: DFQATT and SNEGSKA (reference sequence). The CDR3 nucleotides are TGCAGTGCCCATCCAGGGAAAGGCGCTTTCTTT. Encoded protein: CSAHPGKGAFF.

This chain connects TRBV5-1 to TRBJ2-1; TRBD2 matches at 9 bases. The length of the CDR3 is 16 residues. Looked up from germline, CDR1 is SGHRS and CDR2 is YFSETQ. With 2 bases clipped from V and 5 bases from J, the junction kept 8 bases outside the gene matches. CDR3 nucleotides: TGCGCCAGCAGCTTAGTTCTAGCGGGAAGAAACAATGAGCAGTTCTTC. As protein: CASSLVLAGRNNEQFF.

This chain joins TRBV20-1 and TRBJ1-5; a possible D gene is TRBD1 (5 bases). This CDR3 region has 17 residues. Germline assignment: CDR1 DFQATT and CDR2 SNEGSKA (reference sequence). Trimming took off 3 bases at V and 2 bases at J, with 20 bases between the two ends. Here the CDR3 reads CSARRTRVKSGNQPQHF. The CDR3 coding sequence is TGCAGTGCTAGGAGGACAAGAGTTAAGTCGGGCAATCAGCCCCAGCATTTT.

V and J are TRBV7-2 and TRBJ2-7, with D hard to call. V dropped 1 base and J dropped 0 bases, with 10 bases sitting between them. The CDR3 totals 15 residues. Germline CDR1 SGHTA, CDR2 FQGNSA. CDR3 protein: CASSLVRTSSYEQYF. For the CDR3, the DNA is TGTGCCAGCAGCTTAGTGAGGACGTCCTCCTACGAGCAGTACTTC. The full variable domain, completed using reference TRBV7-2 and TRBJ2-7, is GAGVSQSPSNKVTEKGKDVELRCDPISGHTALYWYRQSLGQGLEFLIYFQGNSAPDKSGLPSDRFSAERTGGSVSTLTIQRTQQEDSAVYLCASSLVRTSSYEQYFGPGTRLTVT.

This clonotype occurred a few times. The J gene is TRBJ1-2, the V gene TRBV13, with TRBD1 matching 8 bases. Germline V gene lookup returns CDR1 PRHDT and CDR2 FYEKMQ (reference sequence). The CDR3 extends over 16 amino acids. The junction had 13 bases not matched to a gene; V was cut back by 3 bases and J by 7 bases. Here the CDR3 DNA reads TGTGCCAGCAGCTTTCCGTGGGATCAGGGGGCGCGTGGCTACACCTTC. Translation gives CASSFPWDQGARGYTF.

The chain uses TRBV5-1 and TRBJ2-7; perhaps TRBD1 as D (9 bases). From germline, CDR1 is SGHRS and CDR2 YFSETQ. There are 15 residues in the CDR3. V lost 4 bases, J lost 3 bases, and 17 bases lay in between. CDR3 protein: CASSPGGDRDYEQYF. In DNA, the CDR3 is TGCGCCAGCAGCCCGGGGGGGGACAGGGACTACGAGCAGTACTTC. Drawing the rest from reference TRBV5-1 and TRBJ2-7, the complete variable domain is KAGVTQTPRYLIKTRGQQVTLSCSPISGHRSVSWYQQTPGQGLQFLFEYFSETQRNKGNFPGRFSGRQFSNSRSEMNVSTLELGDSALYLCASSPGGDRDYEQYFGPGTRLTVT.

V gene TRBV12-3 or TRBV12-4 combines with J gene TRBJ1-5, with unresolved D. This CDR3 spans 13 amino acids. Trimming cost V 5 bases and J 6 bases, with 11 bases left between them. The CDR3: CASSTRVGQPQHF. The CDR3 nucleotides read TGTGCCAGCAGTACACGCGTGGGTCAGCCCCAGCATTTT.

The J gene is TRBJ1-2, the V gene TRBV6-1; D uncertain. From germline, CDR1 is MNHNS and CDR2 SASEGT. Trimming cost V 7 bases and J 5 bases, with 14 bases left between them. The CDR3 has 13 residues. This CDR3 is CASKGIPIYGYTF. As DNA, the CDR3 is TGTGCCAGCAAAGGGATCCCGATTTATGGCTACACCTTC.

This clonotype was observed at least ten times. The genes are TRBV29-1 and TRBJ2-7; tentative D call: TRBD1 (6 bases). The CDR3 length is 12 residues. V was clipped by 7 bases and J by 1 base, with 11 bases between them. The germline V gene encodes CDR1 SQVTM and CDR2 ANQGSEA. CDR3 in amino acids: CSARGLSYEQYF. CDR3 nucleotides: TGCAGCGCCAGGGGCCTATCCTACGAGCAGTACTTC.

This chain connects TRBV7-2 to TRBJ2-3; D remains unclear. This CDR3 has 17 residues. Germline V gives CDR1 SGHTA, CDR2 FQGNSA. Trimming stripped 1 base from V and 1 base from J, with 15 bases between. The CDR3 loop reads CASSLGSVPIRTDTQYF. The CDR3 DNA sequence: TGTGCCAGCAGCTTAGGTTCGGTTCCTATTCGCACAGATACGCAGTATTTT. Supplemented by reference TRBV7-2 and TRBJ2-3, the full variable domain reads GAGVSQSPSNKVTEKGKDVELRCDPISGHTALYWYRQSLGQGLEFLIYFQGNSAPDKSGLPSDRFSAERTGGSVSTLTIQRTQQEDSAVYLCASSLGSVPIRTDTQYFGPGTRLTVL.

The chain uses TRBV7-2 and TRBJ1-5; D possibly corresponds to TRBD1 (5 bases). The CDR3 has 14 amino acids. Trimming pared 4 bases from V and 9 bases from J, leaving 16 bases between. The V gene's germline CDR1 is SGHTA and CDR2 FQGNSA. The DNA of the CDR3 is TGTGCCAGCAGCTCTACAGGTAATATGTCGCCCCAGCATTTT. Translation: CASSSTGNMSPQHF.